A single TCR beta chain is shown here with its context. The target antigen is unknown. Sampling times: baseline, cycle 4 day 1, cycle 7 day 1. Assay used: immunoSEQ multiplex PCR; TCRdb lists only in-frame clones, some missing. Among about 70,000 clones listed, around 80% were seen once. The data derive from a study of OX40 agonist ivuxolimab in advanced cancers. CDR3 size: 15 residues. Germline V gives CDR1 LNHDA, CDR2 SQIVND (reference sequence). The V gene end was trimmed by 5 bases and the J gene end by 1 base; junction bases not matched to a gene: 3. Whole-study results and caveats: Low clonal expansion, among the lowest seen, marked partial responders at 0.1-3.0 mg/kg. Dose levels from 0.1 to 3.0 mg/kg saw CD4+ and CD8+ blood T cells expand clonally by week 6.

The J gene is TRBJ2-7, the V gene TRBV19; 12 bases map to TRBD2. The sequencing used CD4+ or CD8+ T cells sorted from blood, collected in a trial of the OX40 agonist ivuxolimab. This receptor was obtained from an adult with an advanced solid tumor such as melanoma, head and neck, liver or kidney cancer. The CDR3 DNA sequence: TGTGCCAGTAGTTCCGGACTAGCGGGATCCTACGAGCAGTACTTC. This sequence encodes CASSSGLAGSYEQYF.